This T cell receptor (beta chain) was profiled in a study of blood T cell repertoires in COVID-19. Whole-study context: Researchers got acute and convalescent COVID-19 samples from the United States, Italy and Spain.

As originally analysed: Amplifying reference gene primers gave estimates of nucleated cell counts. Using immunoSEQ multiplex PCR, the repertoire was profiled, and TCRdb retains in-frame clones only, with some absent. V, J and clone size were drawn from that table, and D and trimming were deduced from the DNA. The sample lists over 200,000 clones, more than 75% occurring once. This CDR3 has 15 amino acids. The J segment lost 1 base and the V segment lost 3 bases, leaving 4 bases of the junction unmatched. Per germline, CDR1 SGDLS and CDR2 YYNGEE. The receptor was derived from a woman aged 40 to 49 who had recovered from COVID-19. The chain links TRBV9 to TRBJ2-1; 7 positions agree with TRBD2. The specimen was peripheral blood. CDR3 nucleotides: TGTGCCAGCAGCGGGAGTAGCGGGTCCTACAATGAGCAGTTCTTC. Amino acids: CASSGSSGSYNEQFF. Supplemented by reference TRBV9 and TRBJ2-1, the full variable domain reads DSGVTQTPKHLITATGQRVTLRCSPRSGDLSVYWYQQSLDQGLQFLIQYYNGEERAKGNILERFSAQQFPDLHSELNLSSLELGDSALYFCASSGSSGSYNEQFFGPGTRLTVL.